This T cell receptor beta chain was found in a study of shared clonotypes between healthy human individuals. Trimming stripped 8 bases from V and 6 bases from J, with 14 bases between. This CDR3 is 11 amino acids long. Germline V gene lookup returns CDR1 SQVTM and CDR2 ANQGSEA. Assay used: immunoSEQ multiplex PCR; TCRdb lists only in-frame clones, some missing. Among approximately 2,200,000 clones listed, more than 85% were seen once. The naive CD8 population came from CD45RO-negative cells selected for CCR7, without terminally differentiated effector memory CD45RA+ cells. The V call is TRBV29-1, the J call TRBJ2-7; D may correspond to TRBD1 or TRBD2 (5 bases each). This TCR derives from a man in his late teens or twenties in good health. Some clones in this sample may be carry-over from other donors' samples. The specimen was naive CD8+ T cells from PBMCs. CDR3 sequence: CSPEVGGEQYF. For the CDR3, the DNA is TGCAGCCCCGAGGTTGGGGGCGAGCAGTACTTC.